Below, 17 T cell receptor beta chains from the same sample are listed, as sequenced in a study of cytomegalovirus exposure and HLA in healthy donors. 13 Jbeta primers and 60 Vbeta primers were used for the PCR. The method was immunoSEQ multiplex PCR; TCRdb's version includes in-frame clones alone and lacks a portion of them. The sample lists approximately 220,000 clones, roughly 75% occurring once. What was sequenced was PBMCs. The receptors here all came from a young woman in good health and CMV-seronegative.

In its sample, this clone was seen a few times. The chain joins TRBV5-4 to TRBJ1-1, with D maybe TRBD1 (5 bases). Germline V gene data show CDR1 as SGHNT and CDR2 as YYREEE (reference sequence). The CDR3 covers 15 residues. Trimming removed 4 bases at V and 0 bases at J, with 13 bases between. CDR3 amino acids: CASSPRGGVNTEAFF. In DNA form, the CDR3 reads TGTGCCAGCAGCCCACGGGGGGGGGTGAACACTGAAGCTTTCTTT. The full variable domain, its missing parts supplied by reference TRBV5-4 and TRBJ1-1, is ETGVTQSPTHLIKTRGQQVTLRCSSQSGHNTVSWYQQALGQGPQFIFQYYREEENGRGNFPPRFSGLQFPNYSSELNVNALELDDSALYLCASSPRGGVNTEAFFGQGTRLTVV.

As DNA, the CDR3 is TGTGCCAGCAGTGGGTTAGCGGGAGGGGGCAATGAGCAGTTCTTC. It yields the protein CASSGLAGGGNEQFF. V gene TRBV2 combines with J gene TRBJ2-1, with TRBD2 identical over 11 bases. J gave up 6 bases and V 4 bases, and 5 bases lay outside the gene matches. Germline assignment: CDR1 SNHLY and CDR2 FYNNEI. The CDR3 contains 15 residues.

This clone has a single count. The V and J genes are TRBV7-9 and TRBJ2-7; weak D call: TRBD1 (5 bases). Germline-derived CDR1 and CDR2 are SEHNR and FQNEAQ (reference sequence). The V gene lost 2 bases and the J gene lost 6 bases, with 8 bases spanning the gap. The CDR3 contains 12 residues. CDR3 nucleotide sequence: TGTGCCAGCAGCTTAAAAGGGGTCGAGCAGTACTTC. It is translated as CASSLKGVEQYF.

The rearrangement uses TRBV5-1 and TRBJ2-1; D may be TRBD1 (6 bases). CDR1 and CDR2 from the germline V gene are SGHRS and YFSETQ. This CDR3 has 16 amino acids. V was shortened by 4 bases and J by 4 bases, with 18 bases between the two germline ends. CDR3 nucleotides: TGCGCCAGCAGCCTGTGGACAGAGAGTCTGTACAATGAGCAGTTCTTC. Translation gives CASSLWTESLYNEQFF.

The J gene is TRBJ1-1, the V gene TRBV29-1; D unresolved. V was shortened by 8 bases and J by 1 base, with 11 bases between the two germline ends. This CDR3 is built from 12 residues. Germline CDR1 is SQVTM and CDR2 is ANQGSEA. The CDR3 bases are TGCAGCTATACACGAGGGAACACTGAAGCTTTCTTT. As protein: CSYTRGNTEAFF.

In its sample, this clone was seen many times. The chain carries TRBV6-1 and TRBJ2-3, with 12 nucleotides matching TRBD2. CDR3 length: 15 amino acids. From germline, CDR1 is MNHNS and CDR2 SASEGT. The trim removed 1 base at V and 4 bases at J, leaving 0 bases unmatched. The CDR3 sequence is CASSEGLAGADTQYF. The CDR3 DNA reads as TGTGCCAGCAGTGAAGGACTAGCGGGAGCAGATACGCAGTATTTT.

The chain has TRBV2 and TRBJ1-1; 7 nucleotides agree with TRBD1. This CDR3 region has 17 residues. With V trimmed by 7 bases and J by 4 bases, 18 bases remained unmatched. Germline CDR1 and CDR2: SNHLY and FYNNEI. The CDR3 loop reads CASNPTSPGQTTTEAFF. CDR3 bases: TGTGCCAGCAACCCTACCTCCCCGGGACAGACGACCACTGAAGCTTTCTTT.

The chain has TRBV4-1 and TRBJ2-7, with D perhaps TRBD2 (7 bases). V shed 2 bases and J shed 1 base, with 18 bases lying between them. There are 17 residues in the CDR3. Germline CDR1 reads MGHRA; CDR2 reads YSYEKL. CDR3 in amino acids: CASSQRDGGALSYEQYF. Here the CDR3 DNA reads TGCGCCAGCAGCCAACGGGATGGGGGGGCCCTATCCTACGAGCAGTACTTC.

By sample fraction, this clone is medium-sized. The rearrangement joins TRBV5-6 to TRBJ1-1; the D is unclear. This CDR3 spans 14 amino acids. Germline-derived CDR1 and CDR2 are SGHDT and YYEEEE. V lost 5 bases, J lost 0 bases, and 11 bases lay in between. The CDR3, as DNA: TGTGCCAGCAGTCCTGTTCGGTTGAACACTGAAGCTTTCTTT. Its protein is CASSPVRLNTEAFF.

The chain couples TRBV7-6 to TRBJ2-1; 11 nucleotides line up with TRBD2. With 5 bases clipped from V and 5 bases from J, the junction kept 14 bases outside the gene matches. In germline, CDR1 is SGHVS, CDR2 FNYEAQ. The CDR3 spans 18 residues. The CDR3 nucleotides read TGTGCCAGCAGCCTCGGACTAGCGGGCTCTTCCGGGGACAATGAGCAGTTCTTC. Translated: CASSLGLAGSSGDNEQFF.

The CDR3 DNA reads TGTGCCAGCAGTGATCAGGTAAATGAAGCTTTCTTT. It codes for CASSDQVNEAFF. This rearrangement joins TRBV6-5 to TRBJ1-1; no clear D. The CDR3 totals 12 residues. CDR1 MNHEY and CDR2 SVGAGI come from the germline V gene. Trimming took 5 bases from V and 7 from J, leaving 11 bases between them.

The gene calls are TRBV7-8 and TRBJ2-2; TRBD2 agrees at 12 bases. This CDR3 is 17 amino acids long. Unmatched junction bases numbered 10, after V lost 5 bases and J lost 6 bases. Per germline, CDR1 SGHVS and CDR2 FQNEAQ. The CDR3 DNA reads as TGTGCCAGCAGCCTCCGACTAGCGGGGGAATGGGCCGGGGAGCTGTTTTTT. It encodes CASSLRLAGEWAGELFF.

In DNA form, the CDR3 reads TGCAGCGTTGATGGGACAGGGAACGAAAAACTGTTTTTT. Residues: CSVDGTGNEKLFF. The chain couples TRBV29-1 to TRBJ1-4, with 9 bases matching TRBD1. This CDR3 contains 13 residues. V lost 3 bases, J lost 8 bases, and 4 bases stayed unmatched. Germline lookup yields CDR1 SQVTM and CDR2 ANQGSEA.

This clone showed up just a few times. V usage is TRBV9 and J usage is TRBJ1-2, with 9 bases that match TRBD1. V trimming: 0 bases; J trimming: 7 bases; junction bases outside the gene matches: 10. The length of the CDR3 is 16 residues. Looked up from germline, CDR1 is SGDLS and CDR2 is YYNGEE. The chain's CDR3 is CASSVATGGRLGGYTF. The CDR3 DNA reads TGTGCCAGCAGCGTAGCGACAGGGGGTCGATTGGGTGGCTACACCTTC.

This chain joins TRBV6-1 and TRBJ1-3; 8 bases agree with TRBD1. Germline CDR1 and CDR2: MNHNS and SASEGT. The junction had 4 bases not matched to a gene; V was cut back by 3 bases and J by 3 bases. The CDR3 is made up of 15 amino acids. The CDR3 region has the DNA TGTGCCAGCAGTGACAGGGGGCTCGATGGAAACACCATATATTTT. The encoded protein is CASSDRGLDGNTIYF.

The gene calls are TRBV29-1 and TRBJ1-2, with unresolved D. Per the germline V gene, CDR1 is SQVTM and CDR2 is ANQGSEA. CDR3 size: 16 residues. V lost 0 bases and J lost 8, with 22 bases in between. The CDR3 protein is CSVEDRASESHLGYTF. DNA for the CDR3: TGCAGCGTTGAAGATCGAGCCTCCGAGTCCCATTTAGGCTACACCTTC.

CDR3 coding DNA: TGTGCCAGCAGTTACGGACAGGGTAACTATGGCTACACCTTC. Its translation: CASSYGQGNYGYTF. The rearrangement links TRBV6-6 to TRBJ1-2, with 8 bases matching TRBD1. Germline assignment: CDR1 MNHNY and CDR2 SVGAGI (reference sequence). The CDR3 totals 14 residues. The ends lost 2 bases at V and 1 base at J; junction bases unmatched: 0.